The 19 T cell receptor beta chains below were found in one sample sequenced in a study of blood T cell repertoires in COVID-19. Sequencing was performed with immunoSEQ multiplex PCR; in TCRdb, only in-frame clones are kept and a portion is missing. The table has 70,000 to 100,000 clones, about 88% seen once. The sequenced material came from peripheral blood. The source of these receptors is a man older than 75 with active or convalescent COVID-19.

CDR3 sequence: CASSLEGEAVKLFF. The CDR3 DNA sequence: TGCGCCAGCAGCTTGGAAGGGGAGGCGGTAAAACTGTTTTTT. The rearrangement joins TRBV5-1 to TRBJ1-4; tentatively, D is TRBD1 (5 bases). V shed 0 bases and J shed 10 bases, with 13 bases lying between them. Germline CDR1 is SGHRS and CDR2 is YFSETQ. CDR3 size: 14 residues.

Concerning this clone itself: The same CDR3 arises from other DNA sequences in this sample as well. The chain links TRBV7-2 to TRBJ2-7; tentatively, D is TRBD2 (6 bases). This CDR3 region has 16 residues. V was trimmed by 4 bases and J by 10 bases, leaving 26 bases between them. Germline CDR1 and CDR2: SGHTA and FQGNSA. The CDR3 DNA follows: TGTGCCAGCAGCTCAACCCCGGCTAGCGTGGCCTCCGAACAGTACTTC. Its translation: CASSSTPASVASEQYF.

V is TRBV5-1 and J is TRBJ1-6; 9 positions agree with TRBD1. This CDR3 contains 15 residues. Germline CDR1 reads SGHRS; CDR2 reads YFSETQ. V shed 5 bases, J shed 7 bases, and the junction held 7 bases outside the gene matches. The CDR3 sequence is CASRAGTGNNSPLHF. The CDR3 DNA reads TGCGCCAGCAGAGCCGGGACAGGGAACAATTCACCCCTCCACTTT. Based on the CDR3 plus reference TRBV5-1 and TRBJ1-6, the full variable domain is KAGVTQTPRYLIKTRGQQVTLSCSPISGHRSVSWYQQTPGQGLQFLFEYFSETQRNKGNFPGRFSGRQFSNSRSEMNVSTLELGDSALYLCASRAGTGNNSPLHFGNGTRLTVT.

This clone turned up a few times. The chain employs TRBV19 and TRBJ2-3, with 8 nucleotides matching TRBD1. Trimming at V came to 5 bases and at J to 1 base, leaving 8 bases not matched to a gene. Germline V CDR1 and CDR2: LNHDA, SQIVND (reference sequence). The CDR3 totals 16 residues. The CDR3 loop reads CASSLRTGGGTDTQYF. The CDR3 DNA follows: TGTGCCAGTAGTCTGAGAACAGGGGGAGGCACAGATACGCAGTATTTT.

The chain uses TRBV30 and TRBJ2-3, with D maybe TRBD1 (5 bases). Germline lookup yields CDR1 GTSNPN and CDR2 SVGIG (reference sequence). V was trimmed by 2 bases and J by 2 bases, leaving 8 bases between them. The CDR3 sequence is 13 residues long. This CDR3 reads CAWSCRATDTQYF. The CDR3 DNA reads TGTGCCTGGAGTTGCAGGGCCACAGATACGCAGTATTTT.

The V and J genes are TRBV12-3 or TRBV12-4 and TRBJ2-3; D remains ambiguous. The germline V and J ends were trimmed by 6 bases and 0 bases, with 7 bases remaining between them. The CDR3 totals 13 residues. CDR3 loop: CASSRSSTDTQYF. The DNA for the CDR3 is TGTGCCAGCAGCCGAAGCAGCACAGATACGCAGTATTTT.

The rearrangement joins TRBV19 to TRBJ2-7, with 13 bases fitting TRBD2. The CDR3 sequence is 16 residues long. Trimming took 1 base from V and 1 from J; bases not matched to a gene: 1. The germline CDR1 and CDR2 sequences are LNHDA and SQIVND (reference sequence). CDR3 loop: CASSIGTSGGSYEQYF. Written as DNA, the CDR3 is TGTGCCAGTAGTATAGGGACTAGCGGGGGTTCCTACGAGCAGTACTTC.

The CDR3 loop reads CASSYEGRYYGYTF. The CDR3 bases are TGTGCCAGCAGTTATGAGGGAAGGTACTATGGCTACACCTTC. V gene TRBV6-2 or TRBV6-3 combines with J gene TRBJ1-2; D is unresolved. Germline V gene sequence: CDR1 MNHEY, CDR2 SVGEGT. V was trimmed by 3 bases and J by 3 bases, leaving 11 bases between them. The CDR3 length is 14 residues.

In DNA form, the CDR3 reads TGCGCCAGCAGCTTGCAACAGGGGGCCTACGAGCAGTACTTC. It specifies CASSLQQGAYEQYF. V usage is TRBV5-1 and J usage is TRBJ2-7, with 8 bases aligning to TRBD1. Unmatched junction bases numbered 2, after V lost 1 base and J lost 2 bases. The CDR3 sequence is 14 residues long. Looked up from germline, CDR1 is SGHRS and CDR2 is YFSETQ.

V and J are TRBV18 and TRBJ2-5; maybe TRBD1 (6 bases). Germline CDR1 reads KGHSH; CDR2 reads LQKENI. CDR3 length: 16 amino acids. The V end was cut by 1 base, the J end by 3 bases, with 15 bases between. Here the CDR3 reads CASSPLSGQGKETQYF. In nucleotides, the CDR3 is TGTGCCAGCTCACCACTTTCGGGACAAGGGAAAGAGACCCAGTACTTC.

The V and J genes are TRBV7-9 and TRBJ1-1; the D is unclear. CDR3 length equals 14 residues. V shed 2 bases and J shed 1 base, with 8 bases lying between them. The germline gives CDR1 SEHNR, CDR2 FQNEAQ (reference sequence). The CDR3 DNA is TGTGCCAGCAGCTTACGGCAGGAGAACACTGAAGCTTTCTTT. Encoded protein: CASSLRQENTEAFF.

This chain joins TRBV28 and TRBJ1-2; 7 bases agree with TRBD1. The V gene end was trimmed by 5 bases and the J gene end by 4 bases; junction bases not matched to a gene: 10. Germline CDR1 reads MDHEN; CDR2 reads SYDVKM. The CDR3 extends over 15 amino acids. The CDR3 is CASSPTGAIGYGYTF. CDR3 coding DNA: TGTGCCAGCAGTCCCACAGGGGCTATCGGCTATGGCTACACCTTC.

The chain is built from TRBV25-1 and TRBJ2-7, with TRBD2 matching over 9 bases. Germline V CDR1 and CDR2: MGHDK, SYGVNS. Germline trimming cut 3 bases from V and 5 bases from J; bases unmatched to any gene: 8. CDR3 length: 15 residues. The CDR3 here is CASSEIIAGAHEQYF. In DNA, the CDR3 is TGTGCCAGCAGTGAGATTATAGCGGGAGCACACGAGCAGTACTTC.

This clone showed up just once. The chain carries TRBV5-4 and TRBJ2-7, with 7 bases lining up with TRBD1. The CDR3 covers 15 residues. Trimming removed 6 bases from V and 2 bases from J; junction bases left unmatched: 11. From germline, CDR1 is SGHNT and CDR2 YYREEE (reference sequence). The CDR3 bases are TGTGCCAGCAACTCTAAAGGGGACAGCCCCTACGAGCAGTACTTC. Its protein is CASNSKGDSPYEQYF.

This clone was counted between two and nine times. The chain joins TRBV28 to TRBJ1-3; D ambiguous. The germline V gene has CDR1 MDHEN and CDR2 SYDVKM. This CDR3 contains 13 residues. V lost 4 bases and J lost 1, with 5 bases in between. The CDR3 DNA reads TGTGCCAGCAGTTGGCAATCTGGAAACACCATATATTTT. Encoded protein: CASSWQSGNTIYF.

The chain uses TRBV4-2 and TRBJ2-1; no firm D call. The V end lost 0 bases, the J end lost 9 bases, and 12 bases lay between the germline ends. CDR1 LGHNA and CDR2 YNFKEQ come from the germline V gene. The CDR3 spans 14 residues. DNA for the CDR3: TGTGCCAGCAGCCAAGATTCAGCTAGAGGTGAGCAGTTCTTC. Translating it yields CASSQDSARGEQFF.

The chain uses TRBV5-1 and TRBJ2-5, with 7 bases fitting TRBD1. The CDR3 has 15 residues. Germline-derived CDR1 and CDR2 are SGHRS and YFSETQ. The trim removed 0 bases at V and 4 bases at J, leaving 6 bases unmatched. CDR3 in DNA: TGCGCCAGCAGCTTGGAAGGGGGCGGATTAGAGACCCAGTACTTC. Amino acid sequence: CASSLEGGGLETQYF.

This sequence joins TRBV28 and TRBJ1-4, with D uncertain. The CDR3 runs 14 residues. Germline V gene data show CDR1 as MDHEN and CDR2 as SYDVKM. V gave up 8 bases and J gave up 0 bases, with 10 bases separating them. CDR3 sequence: CASLEPATNEKLFF. The CDR3 DNA reads TGTGCCAGCCTAGAACCCGCAACTAATGAAAAACTGTTTTTT.

The table lists this clone with a few counts. This chain joins TRBV12-3 or TRBV12-4 and TRBJ2-1, with D possibly matching TRBD1 (5 bases). V was trimmed by 3 bases and J by 3 bases, leaving 6 bases between them. The CDR3 contains 13 residues. The CDR3 here is CASSFDSYNEQFF. DNA of the CDR3: TGTGCCAGCAGTTTTGACAGCTACAATGAGCAGTTCTTC.